Following are 27 T cell receptor beta chains from one sample sequenced in a study of chemoradiotherapy in HPV16-positive cancers. Some clones are missing from TCRdb's copy, which holds only in-frame ones; the method was immunoSEQ multiplex PCR. The sample consists of 40,000 to 65,000 clones, under 95% of them appearing once. The starting material was blood, obtained from a patient who underwent chemoradiotherapy. These receptors originate from a human donor with HPV-associated anogenital cancer.

This clone was detected once. The chain carries TRBV4-1 and TRBJ2-2, with D perhaps matching TRBD2 (5 bases). The CDR3 runs to 17 residues. Trimming left V 6 bases short and J 4 bases short, with 21 bases between. Germline CDR1 and CDR2: MGHRA and YSYEKL. CDR3 bases: TGCGCCAGCAGGAGCCGGCCCCCTAGCACGGGCACCGGGGAGCTGTTTTTT. Its translation: CASRSRPPSTGTGELFF.

The V gene is TRBV28, the J gene TRBJ1-1; D is ambiguous. Trimming shortened V by 11 bases and J by 4 bases, and 8 bases separated the two germline ends. Germline CDR1 reads MDHEN; CDR2 reads SYDVKM. The CDR3 spans 10 residues. The CDR3: CAVRTTEAFF. The CDR3 nucleotides read TGTGCCGTTCGGACCACTGAAGCTTTCTTT.

The chain employs TRBV5-4 and TRBJ2-1, with 12 bases fitting TRBD2. Germline V CDR1 and CDR2: SGHNT, YYREEE (reference sequence). The CDR3 totals 15 residues. J lost 4 bases, V lost 5 bases, and 4 bases had no gene match. This chain's CDR3 is CASRSGTSGYNEQFF. CDR3 nucleotides: TGTGCCAGCAGGTCGGGGACTAGCGGGTACAATGAGCAGTTCTTC.

The rearrangement uses TRBV6-4 and TRBJ1-5; D is unresolved. CDR1 is MRHNA, CDR2 SNTAGT, per germline. The CDR3 extends over 14 amino acids. V gave up 4 bases and J gave up 3 bases, with 10 bases separating them. The CDR3 region is CASSAGGNNQPQHF. For the CDR3, the DNA is TGTGCCAGCAGTGCCGGAGGGAACAATCAGCCCCAGCATTTT.

The chain employs TRBV19 and TRBJ2-3, with D perhaps given as TRBD1 or TRBD2 (5 bases each). Germline CDR1 and CDR2: LNHDA and SQIVND (reference sequence). The V and J ends lost 2 bases and 1 base respectively, with 10 bases between them. The CDR3 is made up of 15 amino acids. CDR3 sequence reads: CASSIRRGGTDTQYF. The CDR3 DNA is TGTGCCAGTAGTATAAGACGGGGCGGCACAGATACGCAGTATTTT.

The J gene is TRBJ2-4, the V gene TRBV11-3; perhaps TRBD2 as D (5 bases). Per the germline V gene, CDR1 is SGHNT and CDR2 is YENEEA. V gave up 5 bases and J gave up 4 bases, with 12 bases separating them. CDR3 length: 14 residues. The CDR3 DNA reads as TGTGCCAGCAGCCCTCGCGGGCTGAAAAACATTCAGTACTTC. The encoded protein is CASSPRGLKNIQYF.

The gene calls are TRBV4-1 and TRBJ2-1; D is unclear. CDR1 and CDR2 (germline): MGHRA, YSYEKL. This CDR3 region has 14 residues. V was trimmed by 3 bases and J by 3 bases, leaving 9 bases between them. This CDR3 is CASSQGGNYNEQFF. As DNA, the CDR3 is TGCGCCAGCAGCCAGGGCGGAAACTACAATGAGCAGTTCTTC.

The CDR3 is CASSQDLRPNEKLFF. CDR3 bases: TGCGCCAGCAGCCAAGATCTACGGCCTAATGAAAAACTGTTTTTT. The gene calls are TRBV4-3 and TRBJ1-4; no firm D call. Germline CDR1 and CDR2: LGHNA and YSLEER. Trimming removed 0 bases at V and 3 bases at J, with 8 bases between. The CDR3 runs 15 residues.

The genes are TRBV6-5 and TRBJ1-1; TRBD1 is a possible D gene (5 bases). V lost 10 bases to trimming and J lost 6 bases, with 21 bases between them. This CDR3 spans 14 amino acids. Germline V lookup: CDR1 MNHEY, CDR2 SVGAGI. This CDR3 is CATFLQRGGAEAFF. CDR3 nucleotides: TGTGCCACTTTCCTCCAAAGGGGAGGCGCTGAAGCTTTCTTT.

The J gene is TRBJ2-2, the V gene TRBV4-1; 12 bases map to TRBD2. The V segment lost 0 bases and the J segment 6 bases; nucleotides outside the gene matches: 2. The CDR3 runs 16 residues. Germline values: CDR1 MGHRA, CDR2 YSYEKL. The CDR3 nucleotides read TGCGCCAGCAGCCAAGAGGGACTAGCGGGCGCCGGGGAGCTGTTTTTT. Translating gives CASSQEGLAGAGELFF.

The chain employs TRBV29-1 and TRBJ1-1; 8 nucleotides line up with TRBD1. The length of the CDR3 is 13 residues. Germline loops: CDR1 SQVTM, CDR2 ANQGSEA. Trimming removed 7 bases from V and 7 bases from J; junction bases left unmatched: 11. The CDR3: CSAETGAAREAFF. The CDR3 DNA is TGCAGCGCTGAGACAGGGGCCGCGCGTGAAGCTTTCTTT. The variable domain in full, completed from reference TRBV29-1 and TRBJ1-1, reads SAVISQKPSRDICQRGTSLTIQCQVDSQVTMMFWYRQQPGQSLTLIATANQGSEATYESGFVIDKFPISRPNLTFSTLTVSNMSPEDSSIYLCSAETGAAREAFFGQGTRLTVV.

This chain connects TRBV18 to TRBJ1-1; 7 bases match TRBD1. Germline V CDR1 and CDR2: KGHSH, LQKENI. This CDR3 comprises 14 residues. Trimming at V came to 6 bases and at J to 2 bases, leaving 6 bases not matched to a gene. CDR3 DNA: TGTGCCAGCTCGCCCCAGGGGGTCAACACTGAAGCTTTCTTT. This translates into CASSPQGVNTEAFF.

The chain employs TRBV19 and TRBJ1-2; D is perhaps TRBD1 (6 bases). The germline gives CDR1 LNHDA, CDR2 SQIVND (reference sequence). Trimming removed 7 bases at V and 1 base at J, with 10 bases between. The CDR3 sequence is 13 residues long. Here the CDR3 reads CASTQGFNYGYTF. DNA of the CDR3: TGTGCCAGTACTCAGGGGTTTAACTATGGCTACACCTTC.

The CDR3 nucleotides read TGTGCCAGCAGCTTAACGGGAGGGCCACTCACCGGGGAGCTGTTTTTT. Its protein product is CASSLTGGPLTGELFF. V and J are TRBV11-2 and TRBJ2-2; 8 bases are shared with TRBD2. V shed 2 bases and J 4 bases; nucleotides not matched to a gene: 6. The CDR3 sequence is 16 residues long. Per the germline V gene, CDR1 is SGHAT and CDR2 is FQNNGV.

The V gene is TRBV25-1, the J gene TRBJ1-1; 11 bases agree with TRBD1. Germline V gene lookup returns CDR1 MGHDK and CDR2 SYGVNS. V gave up 4 bases and J gave up 11 bases; unmatched junction bases: 6. The CDR3 has 13 amino acids. This chain's CDR3 is CASSARDRGSAFF. In nucleotides, the CDR3 is TGTGCCAGCAGTGCCCGGGACAGGGGGAGTGCTTTCTTT. Based on the CDR3 plus reference TRBV25-1 and TRBJ1-1, the full variable domain is EADIYQTPRYLVIGTGKKITLECSQTMGHDKMYWYQQDPGMELHLIHYSYGVNSTEKGDLSSESTVSRIRTEHFPLTLESARPSHTSQYLCASSARDRGSAFFGQGTRLTVV.

This sequence joins TRBV30 and TRBJ1-5; perhaps TRBD1 as D (5 bases). CDR1 is GTSNPN, CDR2 SVGIG, per germline (reference sequence). V shed 0 bases and J shed 4 bases, with 13 bases lying between them. CDR3 length equals 15 residues. The chain's CDR3 is CAWSVGGLGNQPQHF. The CDR3, as DNA: TGTGCCTGGAGTGTGGGGGGACTGGGTAATCAGCCCCAGCATTTT.

Only one count was recorded for this clone. This sequence joins TRBV4-3 and TRBJ1-1; D is unresolved. V was pared by 0 bases and J by 4 bases, with 12 bases between. This CDR3 has 15 amino acids. In germline, CDR1 is LGHNA, CDR2 YSLEER. The chain's CDR3 is CASSQDVERRTEAFF. CDR3 nucleotides: TGCGCCAGCAGCCAAGATGTTGAAAGGCGCACTGAAGCTTTCTTT.

The V call is TRBV4-2, the J call TRBJ2-1; tentative D call: TRBD2 (6 bases). Germline loops: CDR1 LGHNA, CDR2 YNFKEQ. The ends were cut back, 1 base at V and 4 bases at J, with 11 bases in the middle. This CDR3 has 15 amino acids. CDR3 loop: CASSQARGGYNEQFF. The CDR3, as DNA: TGTGCCAGCAGCCAAGCCCGGGGAGGTTACAATGAGCAGTTCTTC.

This chain uses TRBV9 with TRBJ2-6; D possibly corresponds to TRBD1 (6 bases). The germline V gene encodes CDR1 SGDLS and CDR2 YYNGEE. This CDR3 is built from 17 residues. The V end lost 0 bases, the J end lost 0 bases, and 10 bases lay between the germline ends. In DNA form, the CDR3 reads TGTGCCAGCAGCGTAGCAGGACAGAGCTCTGGGGCCAACGTCCTGACTTTC. It codes for CASSVAGQSSGANVLTF.

The V call is TRBV5-4, the J call TRBJ1-1, with D perhaps matching TRBD1 (5 bases). Germline CDR1 and CDR2: SGHNT and YYREEE (reference sequence). This CDR3 contains 16 residues. The V gene lost 4 bases and the J gene lost 5 bases, with 21 bases spanning the gap. The CDR3 loop is CASSIRTGTLGTEAFF. CDR3 nucleotides: TGTGCCAGCAGCATTCGGACGGGGACCCTGGGAACTGAAGCTTTCTTT.

This clone is a singleton in its sample. V usage is TRBV11-2 and J usage is TRBJ2-3; 9 bases are shared with TRBD2. The V gene's germline CDR1 is SGHAT and CDR2 FQNNGV. The V segment lost 0 bases and the J segment 4 bases; nucleotides outside the gene matches: 2. The CDR3 length is 15 residues. The CDR3 DNA reads TGTGCCAGCAGCTTAGAGGGACTAGCCGCAGATACGCAGTATTTT. Protein: CASSLEGLAADTQYF.

A few counts support this clone. This chain joins TRBV27 and TRBJ1-1, with D unresolved. The germline V gene has CDR1 MNHEY and CDR2 SMNVEV (reference sequence). The CDR3 loop spans 13 amino acids. Trimming left V 3 bases short and J 2 bases short, with 7 bases between. The CDR3 DNA sequence: TGTGCCAGCAGTTTGACGGAAAACACTGAAGCTTTCTTT. Its protein product is CASSLTENTEAFF.

The rearrangement joins TRBV19 to TRBJ2-3; 7 positions agree with TRBD2. The germline V gene has CDR1 LNHDA and CDR2 SQIVND (reference sequence). The junction had 9 bases not matched to a gene; V was cut back by 1 base and J by 2 bases. The CDR3 loop spans 17 amino acids. The CDR3, as DNA: TGTGCCAGTAGTATAGCGGCGCGGGAGTGGGCCACAGATACGCAGTATTTT. Residues: CASSIAAREWATDTQYF.

The CDR3 spells CASSYTGTTLYNEQFF. Written as DNA, the CDR3 is TGTGCCAGCAGCTACACCGGGACTACCCTATACAATGAGCAGTTCTTC. The V gene is TRBV7-2, the J gene TRBJ2-1, with TRBD2 matching 7 bases. The CDR3 consists of 16 residues. The trim removed 4 bases at V and 4 bases at J, leaving 10 bases unmatched. From germline, CDR1 is SGHTA and CDR2 FQGNSA.

The chain is built from TRBV30 and TRBJ1-2, with TRBD1 identical over 9 bases. Trimming took 0 bases from V and 7 from J; bases not matched to a gene: 9. The germline V gene has CDR1 GTSNPN and CDR2 SVGIG (reference sequence). The CDR3 runs to 15 residues. The CDR3 DNA reads as TGTGCCTGGAGTGTAAGAACAGGGGGCGCCTCTGGCTACACCTTC. It yields the protein CAWSVRTGGASGYTF.

This chain connects TRBV10-2 to TRBJ2-7; 9 bases match TRBD1. Unmatched junction bases numbered 13, after V lost 4 bases and J lost 0 bases. The CDR3 is 18 residues long. Per the germline V gene, CDR1 is WSHSY and CDR2 is SAAADI. The CDR3 region has the DNA TGCGCCAGCAGTGCTCTCTGGGGTGGGACAGGGAGCTCCTACGAGCAGTACTTC. Protein sequence: CASSALWGGTGSSYEQYF.

V gene TRBV6-1 combines with J gene TRBJ1-1; no reliable D call. The CDR3 length is 12 residues. V was pared by 2 bases and J by 10 bases, with 11 bases between. The germline V gene has CDR1 MNHNS and CDR2 SASEGT. The CDR3 DNA sequence: TGTGCCAGCAGTGAACTCGAGGGATTAGCTTTCTTT. Translated: CASSELEGLAFF.